Described below is a single T cell receptor beta chain sequence and its context. This sample stems from a study of shared clonotypes between healthy human individuals. Only Caucasian adults living in Nashville, Tennessee served as donors. Germline V CDR1 and CDR2: SNHLY, FYNNEI. The length of the CDR3 is 17 residues. Trimming left V 5 bases short and J 2 bases short, with 20 bases between. The table came from immunoSEQ multiplex PCR; TCRdb's copy has only in-frame clones and leaves some out. Here the sample spans some 530,000 clones, about 84% being singletons. The TCR sequence derives from a woman between 40 and 50 years old in good health. Some clones in this sample may be carry-over from other donors' samples. Input material: PBMCs. V and J are TRBV2 and TRBJ2-3; perhaps TRBD2 as D (6 bases). The CDR3 loop is CASSRPEGGPITDTQYF. DNA for the CDR3: TGTGCCAGCAGTCGACCGGAGGGCGGGCCTATCACAGATACGCAGTATTTT.